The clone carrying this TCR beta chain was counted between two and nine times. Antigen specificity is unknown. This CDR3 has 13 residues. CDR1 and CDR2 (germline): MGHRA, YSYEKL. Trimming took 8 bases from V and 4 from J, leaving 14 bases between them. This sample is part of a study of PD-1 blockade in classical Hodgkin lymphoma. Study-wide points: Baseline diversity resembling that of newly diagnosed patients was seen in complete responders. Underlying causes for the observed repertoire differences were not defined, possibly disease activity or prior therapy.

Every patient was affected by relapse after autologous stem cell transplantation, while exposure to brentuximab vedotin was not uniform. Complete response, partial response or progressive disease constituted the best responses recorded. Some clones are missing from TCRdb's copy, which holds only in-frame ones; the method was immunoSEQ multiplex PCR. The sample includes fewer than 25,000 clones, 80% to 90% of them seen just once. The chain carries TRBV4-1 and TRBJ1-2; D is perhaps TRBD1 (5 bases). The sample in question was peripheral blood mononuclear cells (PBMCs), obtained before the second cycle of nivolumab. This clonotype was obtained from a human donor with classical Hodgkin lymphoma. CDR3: CASSTGQGYGYTF. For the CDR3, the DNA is TGCGCCAGCTCCACAGGCCAGGGCTATGGCTACACCTTC.